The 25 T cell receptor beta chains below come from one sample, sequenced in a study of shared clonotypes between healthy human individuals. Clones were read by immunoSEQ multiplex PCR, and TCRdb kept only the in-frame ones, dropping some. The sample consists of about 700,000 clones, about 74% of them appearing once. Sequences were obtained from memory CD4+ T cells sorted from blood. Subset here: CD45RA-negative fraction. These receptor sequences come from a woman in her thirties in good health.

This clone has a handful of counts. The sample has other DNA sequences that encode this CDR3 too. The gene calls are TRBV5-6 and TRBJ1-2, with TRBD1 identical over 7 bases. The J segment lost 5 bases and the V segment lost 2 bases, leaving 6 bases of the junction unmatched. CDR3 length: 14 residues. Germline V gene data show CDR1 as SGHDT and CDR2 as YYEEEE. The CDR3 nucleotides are TGTGCCAGCAGCTTCAGACAGGGTATTTATGGCTACACCTTC. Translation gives CASSFRQGIYGYTF.

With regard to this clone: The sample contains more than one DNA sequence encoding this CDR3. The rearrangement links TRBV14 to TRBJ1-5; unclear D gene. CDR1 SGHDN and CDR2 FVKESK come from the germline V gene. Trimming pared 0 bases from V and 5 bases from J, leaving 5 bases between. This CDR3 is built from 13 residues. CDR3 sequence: CASSQDRDQPQHF. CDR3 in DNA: TGTGCCAGCAGCCAAGATCGGGATCAGCCCCAGCATTTT.

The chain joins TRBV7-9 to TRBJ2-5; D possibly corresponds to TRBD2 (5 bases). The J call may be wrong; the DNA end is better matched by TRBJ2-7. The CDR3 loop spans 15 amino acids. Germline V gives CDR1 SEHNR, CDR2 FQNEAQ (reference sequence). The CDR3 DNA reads TGTGCCAGCAGCCACTCCGGGCTAGCCAAATCCGAGCAGTACTTC. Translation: CASSHSGLAKSEQYF.

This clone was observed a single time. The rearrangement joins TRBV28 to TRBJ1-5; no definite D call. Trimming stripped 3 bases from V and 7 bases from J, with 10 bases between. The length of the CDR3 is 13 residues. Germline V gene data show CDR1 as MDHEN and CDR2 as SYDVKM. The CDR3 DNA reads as TGTGCCAGCAGTTTCCCCCTAGGACAGCCCCAGCATTTT. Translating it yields CASSFPLGQPQHF.

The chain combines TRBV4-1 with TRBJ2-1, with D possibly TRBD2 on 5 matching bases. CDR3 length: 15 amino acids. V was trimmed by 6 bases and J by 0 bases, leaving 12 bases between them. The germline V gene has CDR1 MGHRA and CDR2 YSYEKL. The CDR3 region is CASRSRASSYNEQFF. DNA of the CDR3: TGCGCCAGCAGATCGCGGGCGAGCTCCTACAATGAGCAGTTCTTC.

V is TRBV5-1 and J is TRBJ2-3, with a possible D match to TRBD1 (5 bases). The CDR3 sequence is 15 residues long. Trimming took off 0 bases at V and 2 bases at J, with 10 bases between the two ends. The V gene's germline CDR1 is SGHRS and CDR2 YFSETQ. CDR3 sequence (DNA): TGCGCCAGCAGCTTGGGGGTAGGGGACACAGATACGCAGTATTTT. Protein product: CASSLGVGDTDTQYF.

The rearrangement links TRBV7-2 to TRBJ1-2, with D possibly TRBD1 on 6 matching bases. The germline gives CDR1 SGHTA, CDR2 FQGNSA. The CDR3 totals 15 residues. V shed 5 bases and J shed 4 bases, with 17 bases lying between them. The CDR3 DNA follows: TGTGCCAGCAGCCACAGGGCAGGGATCACCTATGGCTACACCTTC. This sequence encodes CASSHRAGITYGYTF.

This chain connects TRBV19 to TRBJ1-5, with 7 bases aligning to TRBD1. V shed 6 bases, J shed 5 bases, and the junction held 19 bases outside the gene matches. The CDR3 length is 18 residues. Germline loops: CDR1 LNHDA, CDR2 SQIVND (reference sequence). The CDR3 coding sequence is TGTGCCAGTAGCGTGGCGGGACAGCCACTATCGTCAGATCAGCCCCAGCATTTT. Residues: CASSVAGQPLSSDQPQHF.

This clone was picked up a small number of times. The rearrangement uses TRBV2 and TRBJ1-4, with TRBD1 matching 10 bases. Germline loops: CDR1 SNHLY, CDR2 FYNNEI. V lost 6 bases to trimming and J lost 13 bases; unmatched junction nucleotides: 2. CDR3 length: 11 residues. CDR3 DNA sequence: TGTGCCAGCAGGGACAGGGGGAGACTGTTTTTT. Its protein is CASRDRGRLFF. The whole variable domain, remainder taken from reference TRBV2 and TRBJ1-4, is EPEVTQTPSHQVTQMGQEVILRCVPISNHLYFYWYRQILGQKVEFLVSFYNNEISEKSEIFDDQFSVERPDGSNFTLKIRSTKLEDSAMYFCASRDRGRLFFGSGTQLSVL.

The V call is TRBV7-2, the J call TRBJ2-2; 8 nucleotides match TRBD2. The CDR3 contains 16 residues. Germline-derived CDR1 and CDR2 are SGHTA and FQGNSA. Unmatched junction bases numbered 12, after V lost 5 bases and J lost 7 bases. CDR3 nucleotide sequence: TGTGCCAGCAGCCTAGGGAGAGCGGGAGTACACGGGGAGCTGTTTTTT. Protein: CASSLGRAGVHGELFF.

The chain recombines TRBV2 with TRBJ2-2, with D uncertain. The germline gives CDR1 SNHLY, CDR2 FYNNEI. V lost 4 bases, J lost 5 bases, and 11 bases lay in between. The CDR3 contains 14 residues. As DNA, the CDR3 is TGTGCCAGCAGTGTTAAGGGTTGGACCGGGGAGCTGTTTTTT. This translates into CASSVKGWTGELFF.

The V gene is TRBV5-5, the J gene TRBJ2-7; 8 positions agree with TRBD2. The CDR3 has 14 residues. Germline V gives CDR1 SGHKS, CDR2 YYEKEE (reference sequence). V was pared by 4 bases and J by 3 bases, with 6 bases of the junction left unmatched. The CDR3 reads CASSRESGSYEQYF. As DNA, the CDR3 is TGTGCCAGCAGCAGGGAGAGCGGGAGCTACGAGCAGTACTTC.

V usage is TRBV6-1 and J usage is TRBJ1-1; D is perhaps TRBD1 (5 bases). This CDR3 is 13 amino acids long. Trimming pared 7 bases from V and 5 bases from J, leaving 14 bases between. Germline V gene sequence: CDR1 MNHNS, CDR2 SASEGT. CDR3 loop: CASTTRGDTEAFF. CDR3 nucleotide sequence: TGTGCCAGCACTACGAGAGGGGATACTGAAGCTTTCTTT.

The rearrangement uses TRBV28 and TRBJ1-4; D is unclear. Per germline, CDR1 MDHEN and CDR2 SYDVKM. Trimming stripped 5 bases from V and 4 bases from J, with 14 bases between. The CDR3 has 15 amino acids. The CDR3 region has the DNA TGTGCCAGCAGTGTCTGGACGGAATTTAATGAAAAACTGTTTTTT. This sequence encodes CASSVWTEFNEKLFF. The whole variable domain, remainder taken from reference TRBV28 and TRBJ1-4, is DVKVTQSSRYLVKRTGEKVFLECVQDMDHENMFWYRQDPGLGLRLIYFSYDVKMKEKGDIPEGYSVSREKKERFSLILESASTNQTSMYLCASSVWTEFNEKLFFGSGTQLSVL.

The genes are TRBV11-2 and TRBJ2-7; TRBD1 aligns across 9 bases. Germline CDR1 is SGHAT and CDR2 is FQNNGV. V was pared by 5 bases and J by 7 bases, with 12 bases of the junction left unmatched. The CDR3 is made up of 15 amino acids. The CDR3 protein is CASSPTTGGVWEQYF. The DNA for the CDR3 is TGTGCCAGCAGCCCAACGACAGGGGGTGTTTGGGAGCAGTACTTC.

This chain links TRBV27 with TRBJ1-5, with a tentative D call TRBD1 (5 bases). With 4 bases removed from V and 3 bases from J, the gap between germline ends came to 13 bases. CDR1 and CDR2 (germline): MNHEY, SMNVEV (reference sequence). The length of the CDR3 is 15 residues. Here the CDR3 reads CASSSGQGLNQPQHF. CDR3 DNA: TGTGCCAGCAGTTCAGGCCAGGGCCTCAATCAGCCCCAGCATTTT.

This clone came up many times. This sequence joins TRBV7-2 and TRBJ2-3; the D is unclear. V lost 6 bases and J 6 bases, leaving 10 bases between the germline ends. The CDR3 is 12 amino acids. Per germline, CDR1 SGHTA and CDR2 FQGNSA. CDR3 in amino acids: CASSHYGDTQYF. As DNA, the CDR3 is TGTGCCAGCAGTCATTACGGGGATACGCAGTATTTT.

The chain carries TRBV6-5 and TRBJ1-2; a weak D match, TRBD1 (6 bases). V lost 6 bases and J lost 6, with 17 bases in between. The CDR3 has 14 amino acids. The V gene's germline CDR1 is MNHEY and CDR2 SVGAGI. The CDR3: CASSPSTGADGYTF. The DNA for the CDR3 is TGTGCCAGCAGCCCCTCGACAGGCGCGGATGGCTACACCTTC.

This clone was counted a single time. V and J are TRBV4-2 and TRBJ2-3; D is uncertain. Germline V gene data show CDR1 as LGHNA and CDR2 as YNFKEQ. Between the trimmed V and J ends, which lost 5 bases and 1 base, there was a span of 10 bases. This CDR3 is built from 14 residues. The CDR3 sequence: CASSLDGGTDTQYF. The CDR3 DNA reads TGTGCCAGCAGCTTGGATGGGGGCACAGATACGCAGTATTTT.

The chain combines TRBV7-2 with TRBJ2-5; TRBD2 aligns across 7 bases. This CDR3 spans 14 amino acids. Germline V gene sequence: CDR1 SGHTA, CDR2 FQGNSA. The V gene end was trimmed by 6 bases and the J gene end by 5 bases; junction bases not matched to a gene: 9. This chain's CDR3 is CASRRLAAGETQYF. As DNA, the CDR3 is TGTGCCAGCAGGCGACTAGCCGCTGGGGAGACCCAGTACTTC.

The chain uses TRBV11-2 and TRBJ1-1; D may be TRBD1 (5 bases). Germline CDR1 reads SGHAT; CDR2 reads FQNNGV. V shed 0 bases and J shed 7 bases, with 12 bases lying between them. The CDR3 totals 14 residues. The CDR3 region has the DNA TGTGCCAGCAGCTTAGATTGGCGGAGGGGTGAAGCTTTCTTT. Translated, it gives CASSLDWRRGEAFF.

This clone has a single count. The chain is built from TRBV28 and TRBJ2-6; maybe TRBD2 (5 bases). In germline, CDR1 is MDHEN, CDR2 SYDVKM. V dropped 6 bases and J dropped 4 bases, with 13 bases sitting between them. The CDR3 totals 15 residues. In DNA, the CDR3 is TGTGCCAGCAGCCCACCGGGGTCGGGGGCCAACGTCCTGACTTTC. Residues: CASSPPGSGANVLTF.

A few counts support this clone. CDR3 loop: CATSREGGYEQYF. CDR3 nucleotides: TGTGCCACCTCCCGAGAGGGCGGCTACGAGCAGTACTTC. The J gene is TRBJ2-7, the V gene TRBV15, with TRBD2 as a possible D gene (5 bases). In germline, CDR1 is LNHNV, CDR2 YYDKDF (reference sequence). The CDR3 sequence is 13 residues long. Trimming pared 8 bases from V and 3 bases from J, leaving 14 bases between.

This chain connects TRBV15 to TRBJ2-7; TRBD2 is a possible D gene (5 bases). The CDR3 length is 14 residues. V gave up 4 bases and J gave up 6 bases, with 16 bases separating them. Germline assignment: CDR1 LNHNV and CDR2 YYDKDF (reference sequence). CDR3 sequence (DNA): TGTGCCACCAGCACGCGGGCGGTTGCGGGCGAGCAGTACTTC. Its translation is CATSTRAVAGEQYF.

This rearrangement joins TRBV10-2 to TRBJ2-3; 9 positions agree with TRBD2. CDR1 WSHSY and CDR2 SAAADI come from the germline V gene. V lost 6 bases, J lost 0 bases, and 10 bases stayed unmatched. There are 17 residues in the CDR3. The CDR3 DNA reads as TGCGCCAGCAGCACCCAAGCGGGGGGTTTTAGCACAGATACGCAGTATTTT. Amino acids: CASSTQAGGFSTDTQYF.